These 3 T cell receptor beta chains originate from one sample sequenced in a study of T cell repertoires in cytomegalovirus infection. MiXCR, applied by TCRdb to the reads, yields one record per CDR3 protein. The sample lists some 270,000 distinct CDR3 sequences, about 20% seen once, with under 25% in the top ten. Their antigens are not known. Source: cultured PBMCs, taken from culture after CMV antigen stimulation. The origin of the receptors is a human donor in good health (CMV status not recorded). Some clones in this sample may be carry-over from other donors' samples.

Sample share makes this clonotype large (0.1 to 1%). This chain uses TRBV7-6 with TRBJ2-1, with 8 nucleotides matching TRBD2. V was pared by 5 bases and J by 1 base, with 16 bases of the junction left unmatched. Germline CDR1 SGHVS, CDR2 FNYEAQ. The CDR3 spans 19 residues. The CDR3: CASSPRFGGRSTSYNEQFF. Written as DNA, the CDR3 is TGTGCCAGCAGCCCTAGGTTTGGCGGGAGGTCGACATCCTACAATGAGCAGTTCTTC.

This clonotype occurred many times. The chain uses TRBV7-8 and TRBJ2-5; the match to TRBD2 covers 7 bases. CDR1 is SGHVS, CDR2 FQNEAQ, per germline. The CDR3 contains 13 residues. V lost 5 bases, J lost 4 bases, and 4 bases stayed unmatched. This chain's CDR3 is CASSPGRGETQYF. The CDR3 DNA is TGTGCCAGCAGCCCAGGGAGGGGAGAGACCCAGTACTTC.

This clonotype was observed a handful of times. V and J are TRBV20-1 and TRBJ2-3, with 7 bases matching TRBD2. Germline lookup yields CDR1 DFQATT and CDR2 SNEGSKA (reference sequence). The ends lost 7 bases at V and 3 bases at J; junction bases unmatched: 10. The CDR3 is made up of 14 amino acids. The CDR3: CSEWQAGSTDTQYF. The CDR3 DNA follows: TGCAGTGAGTGGCAAGCGGGATCTACAGATACGCAGTATTTT.